Sequencing of this T cell receptor (beta chain) was carried out in a study of naive and memory T cell subsets. The table lists this clonotype with a few counts. The CDR3 contains 15 residues. V was trimmed by 1 base and J by 7 bases, leaving 17 bases between them. The germline gives CDR1 DFQATT, CDR2 SNEGSKA (reference sequence). An equimolar mix of two oligonucleotides served as the beta constant-region primer for TRBC1 and TRBC2. One entry per CDR3 protein, called by TCRdb with MiXCR from the UMI-ligation and nested PCR reads. Of under 150,000 distinct CDR3 sequences listed, over 15% are singletons.

The sequenced material came from naive CD4+ T cells from blood. This sequence originates from a human donor in good health. The V and J genes are TRBV20-1 and TRBJ1-5; D may be TRBD1 (6 bases). CDR3 sequence: CSARVGANWGQPQHF. The DNA for the CDR3 is TGCAGTGCTAGAGTGGGGGCGAATTGGGGACAGCCCCAGCATTTT.